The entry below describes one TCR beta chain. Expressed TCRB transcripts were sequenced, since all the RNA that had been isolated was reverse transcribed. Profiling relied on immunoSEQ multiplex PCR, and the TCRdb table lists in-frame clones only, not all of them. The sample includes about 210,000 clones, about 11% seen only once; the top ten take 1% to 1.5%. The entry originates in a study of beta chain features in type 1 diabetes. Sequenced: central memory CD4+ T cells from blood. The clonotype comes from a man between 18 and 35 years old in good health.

The CDR3 protein is CSVEVDYMSYEQYF. CDR3 DNA: TGCAGCGTTGAGGTCGACTATATGTCCTACGAGCAGTACTTC. The V call is TRBV29-1, the J call TRBJ2-7, with a weak D call TRBD2 (5 bases). This CDR3 has 14 amino acids. Deletions cut 3 bases from V and 1 base from J, with 13 bases between. CDR1 and CDR2 from the germline V gene are SQVTM and ANQGSEA.